The 8 T cell receptor beta chains listed next were all sequenced from one sample in a study of naive and memory T cell subsets. An equimolar mix of two oligonucleotides served as the beta constant-region primer for TRBC1 and TRBC2. TCRdb processed the UMI-ligation and nested PCR reads anew with MiXCR; each CDR3 protein has one entry. The sample shows approximately 82,000 distinct CDR3 sequences, roughly 7.3% of them seen only once. Source material: central memory CD4+ T cells from blood. The receptors here all came from a human donor in good health.

This clonotype has a handful of counts. V is TRBV18 and J is TRBJ2-3; tentative D call: TRBD1 (5 bases). The CDR3 is made up of 14 amino acids. Germline V gives CDR1 KGHSH, CDR2 LQKENI. Trimming removed 0 bases at V and 7 bases at J, with 11 bases between. The CDR3 here is CASSPPDRINTQYF. CDR3 in DNA: TGTGCCAGCTCACCACCAGACAGAATTAATACGCAGTATTTT.

This clonotype occurred many times. This chain links TRBV7-8 with TRBJ2-3; D gene unclear. From germline, CDR1 is SGHVS and CDR2 FQNEAQ. CDR3 length: 14 amino acids. Trimming removed 1 base from V and 4 bases from J, with 9 bases in between. CDR3 protein: CASSLVNDADTQYF. In DNA, the CDR3 is TGTGCCAGCAGCTTAGTAAATGATGCAGATACGCAGTATTTT.

The table lists this clonotype with many counts. This CDR3 reads CASSYVRTGAEEAFF. As DNA, the CDR3 is TGTGCCAGCAGTTATGTGAGGACAGGGGCTGAAGAAGCTTTCTTT. The chain uses TRBV6-2 or TRBV6-3 and TRBJ1-1; TRBD1 aligns across 9 bases. V shed 3 bases and J 8 bases; nucleotides not matched to a gene: 10. CDR3 size: 15 residues. Germline assignment: CDR1 MNHEY and CDR2 SVGEGT.

J is TRBJ2-2 and V is TRBV19, with D uncertain. The CDR3 is 14 residues long. V was cut by 4 bases and J by 5 bases, with 11 bases left in between. CDR1 is LNHDA and CDR2 is SQIVND in the germline V gene (reference sequence). The CDR3 sequence: CASSNPGGTGELFF. CDR3 DNA sequence: TGTGCCAGTAGTAACCCGGGTGGTACCGGGGAGCTGTTTTTT.

This sequence joins TRBV6-7 and TRBJ1-5; possible D gene TRBD1, 6 bases. TRBV6-7 is given ORF status, its function remaining uncertain. This CDR3 region has 13 residues. V was cut by 8 bases and J by 9 bases, with 17 bases left in between. The CDR3 region has the DNA TGTGCCAGCCGCCTACCGACGACAGGGCCCCAGCATTTT. Translated, it gives CASRLPTTGPQHF.

This clonotype was recorded at least ten times. The V gene is TRBV29-1, the J gene TRBJ2-5; the D gene is possibly TRBD2 (6 bases). The CDR3 loop spans 16 amino acids. Germline V gene lookup returns CDR1 SQVTM and CDR2 ANQGSEA. Trimming left V 4 bases short and J 4 bases short, with 22 bases between. The CDR3 here is CSVVTTRASARETQYF. The CDR3 DNA reads as TGCAGCGTTGTTACGACGCGGGCTAGCGCCCGAGAGACCCAGTACTTC.

This clonotype was counted at least ten times. This chain connects TRBV7-2 to TRBJ2-5; D assignment may be TRBD1 or TRBD2 (5 bases each). The ends were cut back, 4 bases at V and 7 bases at J, with 19 bases in the middle. Germline V gene data show CDR1 as SGHTA and CDR2 as FQGNSA. There are 15 residues in the CDR3. The CDR3 bases are TGTGCCAGCAGCTCCCCGGGACCCCTTACGGTGACCCAGTACTTC. Residues: CASSSPGPLTVTQYF. The variable domain in full, completed from reference TRBV7-2 and TRBJ2-5, reads GAGVSQSPSNKVTEKGKDVELRCDPISGHTALYWYRQSLGQGLEFLIYFQGNSAPDKSGLPSDRFSAERTGGSVSTLTIQRTQQEDSAVYLCASSSPGPLTVTQYFGPGTRLLVL.

Of note for this clonotype: A read error may account for a junction end that differs from germline. This rearrangement joins TRBV7-2 to TRBJ2-7; D perhaps matches TRBD2 (6 bases). This CDR3 is built from 13 residues. Germline CDR1 SGHTA, CDR2 FQGNSA. The CDR3 loop is CASSLGGEAGFRF. CDR3 sequence (DNA): TGTGCCAGCAGCTTAGGGGGCGAGGCGGGGTTCCGTTTC.